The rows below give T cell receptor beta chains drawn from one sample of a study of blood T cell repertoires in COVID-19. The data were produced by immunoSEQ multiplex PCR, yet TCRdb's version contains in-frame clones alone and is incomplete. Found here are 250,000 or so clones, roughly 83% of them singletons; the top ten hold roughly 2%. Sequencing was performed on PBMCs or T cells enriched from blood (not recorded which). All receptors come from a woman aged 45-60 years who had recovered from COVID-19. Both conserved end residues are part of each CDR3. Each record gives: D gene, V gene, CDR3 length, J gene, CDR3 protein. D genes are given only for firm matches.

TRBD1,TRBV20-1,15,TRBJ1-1,CSASPRQGQNTEAFF
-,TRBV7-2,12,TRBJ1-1,CASSLKGTEAFF
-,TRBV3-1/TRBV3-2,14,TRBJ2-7,CASSYGLPLYEQYF
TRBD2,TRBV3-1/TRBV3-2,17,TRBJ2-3,CASSQDQTGGLTDTQYF
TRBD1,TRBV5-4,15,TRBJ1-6,CASSLADRGKSPLHF
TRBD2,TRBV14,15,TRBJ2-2,CASRRTSANTGELFF
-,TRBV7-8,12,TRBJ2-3,CASSLARDTQYF
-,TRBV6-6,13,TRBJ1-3,CASSDSQRNTIYF
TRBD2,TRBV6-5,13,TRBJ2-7,CASSGRALGEQYF
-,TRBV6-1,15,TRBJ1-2,CASSEAPGSNYGYTF
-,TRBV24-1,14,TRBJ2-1,CATSDPGVNNEQFF
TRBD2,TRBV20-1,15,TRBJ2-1,CSASILGTSGRNPFF
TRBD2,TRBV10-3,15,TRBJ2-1,CAIRDFERGYNEQFF
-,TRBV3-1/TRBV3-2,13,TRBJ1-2,CASSPAGHYGYTF
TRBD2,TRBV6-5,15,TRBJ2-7,CASTQPSGGAYEQYF
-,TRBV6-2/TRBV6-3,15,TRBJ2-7,CASSSSRVKSPEQYF
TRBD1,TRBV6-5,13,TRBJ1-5,CASSLQGRQPQHF
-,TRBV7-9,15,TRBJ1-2,CASSLTGTPNYGYTF
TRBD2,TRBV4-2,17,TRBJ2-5,CASSRTSGRGAQETQYF
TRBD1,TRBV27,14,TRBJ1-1,CASSQRTGLTEAFF
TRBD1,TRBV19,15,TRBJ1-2,CASSVSGTEFYGYTF
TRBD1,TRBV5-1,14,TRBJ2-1,CASTPGDRVNEQFF
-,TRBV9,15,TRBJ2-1,CASSPRLSAYNEQFF
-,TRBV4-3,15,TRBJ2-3,CASSPRDGGTDTQYF
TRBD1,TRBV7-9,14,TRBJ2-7,CASSLKDRVHEQYF
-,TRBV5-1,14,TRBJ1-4,CASSLRGFNEKLFF
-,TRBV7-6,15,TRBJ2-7,CASSLEQGRYYEQYF
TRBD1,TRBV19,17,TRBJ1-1,CASSNTGQGLMNTEAFF
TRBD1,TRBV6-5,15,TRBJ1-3,CASRKTGGSGNTIYF
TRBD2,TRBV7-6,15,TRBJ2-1,CASSTVGGSVNEQFF
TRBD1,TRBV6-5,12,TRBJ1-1,CASSPQGAEAFF
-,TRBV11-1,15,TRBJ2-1,CASSLARGSYNEQFF
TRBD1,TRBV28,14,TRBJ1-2,CASRAGGAGYGYTF
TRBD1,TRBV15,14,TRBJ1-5,CATSRDRGYQPQHF
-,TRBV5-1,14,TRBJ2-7,CASSLAMAAYEQYF
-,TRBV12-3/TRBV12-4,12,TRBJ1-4,CASRLVREKLFF
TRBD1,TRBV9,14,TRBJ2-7,CASSSGTGTYEQYF
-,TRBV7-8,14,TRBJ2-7,CASSGGALAYEQYF
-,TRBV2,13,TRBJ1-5,CASSAWGRQPQHF
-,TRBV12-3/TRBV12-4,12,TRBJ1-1,CASSLIRQEAFF
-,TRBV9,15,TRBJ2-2,CASSVGRERTGELFF
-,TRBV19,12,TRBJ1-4,CATKAGEGKLFF
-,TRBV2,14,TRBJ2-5,CASTARSPRGTQYF
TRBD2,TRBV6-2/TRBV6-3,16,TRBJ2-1,CASSYETGLAGGEQFF
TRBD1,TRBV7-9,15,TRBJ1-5,CASSPAGTGGQPQHF
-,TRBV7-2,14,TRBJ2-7,CASSLVGSGYEQYF
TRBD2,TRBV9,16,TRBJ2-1,CASSPDLADSYNEQFF
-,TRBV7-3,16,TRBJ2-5,CASSLGRQARGETQYF
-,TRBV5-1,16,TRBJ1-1,CASSFRQGNVGTEAFF
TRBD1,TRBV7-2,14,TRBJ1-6,CASSPRRGHSPLHF
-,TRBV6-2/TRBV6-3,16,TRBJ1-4,CASSYAESATNEKLFF
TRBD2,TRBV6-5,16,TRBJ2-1,CASSYVGGASYNEQFF
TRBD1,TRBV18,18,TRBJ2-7,CASSPLVPDRGPSYEQYF
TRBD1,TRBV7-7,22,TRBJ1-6,CASSPVFEGQAELSSYNSPLHF
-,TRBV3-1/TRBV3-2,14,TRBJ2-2,CASRGRGNTGELFF